This T cell receptor beta chain appears in the sequencing data of a study of T cells in Graves' hyperthyroidism and ophthalmopathy. Study summary: Peripheral blood was taken when the disease was first diagnosed, before any treatment began.

The table lists this clonotype with a few counts. Its antigen is still unknown. Regarding the study as a whole: Ophthalmopathy was distinguished from stable hyperthyroidism by 13 V-J signatures.

Template material for amplifying TCR beta CDR3 regions consisted of RNA transcripts. Carried out on the TCR CDR3, a first-round RT-PCR used the HTBI primer set. MiXCR, run by TCRdb on the multiplex PCR reads, gives a single entry per CDR3 protein. The repertoire consists of about 590,000 distinct CDR3 sequences, with more than 15% occurring once and the leading ten covering under 7.5%. The study enrolled patients aged 18 to 65 with newly diagnosed hyperthyroidism of under 2 months' duration. Exclusion followed for patients with uncontrolled infection, other autoimmune disease, pregnancy or lactation. This CDR3 spans 18 amino acids. The germline gives CDR1 MGHRA, CDR2 YSYEKL. V was pared by 2 bases and J by 0 bases, with 10 bases of the junction left unmatched.

The material sequenced was blood. This clonotype was obtained from a woman between 25 and 40 years old with Graves' hyperthyroidism. The chain couples TRBV4-1 to TRBJ2-7; 10 bases line up with TRBD1. The CDR3 sequence is CASSQTGTGATSSYEQYF. CDR3 DNA sequence: TGCGCCAGCAGCCAAACCGGGACAGGGGCGACTAGCTCCTACGAGCAGTACTTC.